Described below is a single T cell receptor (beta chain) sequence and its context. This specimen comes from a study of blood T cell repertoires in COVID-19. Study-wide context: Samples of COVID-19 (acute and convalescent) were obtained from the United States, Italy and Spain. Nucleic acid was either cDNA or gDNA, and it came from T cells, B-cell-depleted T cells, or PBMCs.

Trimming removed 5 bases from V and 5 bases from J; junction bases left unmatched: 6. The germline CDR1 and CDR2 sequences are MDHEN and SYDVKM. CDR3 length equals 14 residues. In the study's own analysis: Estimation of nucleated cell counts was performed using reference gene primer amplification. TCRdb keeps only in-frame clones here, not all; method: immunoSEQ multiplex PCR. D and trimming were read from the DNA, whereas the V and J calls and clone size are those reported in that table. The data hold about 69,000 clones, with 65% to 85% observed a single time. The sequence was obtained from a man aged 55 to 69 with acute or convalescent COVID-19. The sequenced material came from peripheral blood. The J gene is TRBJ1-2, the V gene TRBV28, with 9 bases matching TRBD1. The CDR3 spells CASSEPTGGYGYTF. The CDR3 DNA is TGTGCCAGCAGTGAACCGACAGGGGGGTATGGCTACACCTTC.